Shown below are 15 T cell receptor beta chains from a single sample sequenced in a study of coeliac disease. Only in-frame clones appear in the TCRdb table, and some are missing; sequencing was by immunoSEQ multiplex PCR. The repertoire holds 8,700 or so clones, with 60% to 80% as singletons. Specimen: lamina propria lymphocytes from the gut. The receptor set was obtained from a woman in her sixties with celiac disease.

The genes are TRBV19 and TRBJ2-3; possibly TRBD2 for D (5 bases). The CDR3 covers 16 residues. Between the trimmed V and J ends, which lost 4 bases and 4 bases, there was a span of 18 bases. Per the germline V gene, CDR1 is LNHDA and CDR2 is SQIVND (reference sequence). The CDR3 loop is CASSTTRGSAPDTQYF. The CDR3 DNA reads TGTGCCAGTAGTACAACTAGAGGGAGCGCCCCAGATACGCAGTATTTT.

This chain joins TRBV6-1 and TRBJ2-4, with a weak D call TRBD2 (7 bases). CDR1 is MNHNS and CDR2 is SASEGT in the germline V gene. Trimming took 8 bases from V and 0 from J, leaving 20 bases between them. The CDR3 covers 17 residues. The chain's CDR3 is CASSEGGGRVAKNIQYF. The CDR3, as DNA: TGTGCCAGCTCTGAAGGGGGGGGGCGGGTAGCCAAAAACATTCAGTACTTC.

CDR3 in DNA: TGTGCCAGCAGTGATCATTCGGCAGGGGGCGAAAAACTGTTTTTT. Its protein is CASSDHSAGGEKLFF. This chain joins TRBV2 and TRBJ1-4; 8 nucleotides agree with TRBD1. There are 15 residues in the CDR3. In germline, CDR1 is SNHLY, CDR2 FYNNEI. Unmatched junction bases numbered 8, after V lost 3 bases and J lost 8 bases.

The V call is TRBV28, the J call TRBJ1-2, with unresolved D. Trimming left V 3 bases short and J 0 bases short, with 11 bases between. The V gene's germline CDR1 is MDHEN and CDR2 SYDVKM. This CDR3 is built from 15 residues. CDR3 loop: CASSFTPITNYGYTF. DNA for the CDR3: TGTGCCAGCAGTTTCACTCCAATAACTAACTATGGCTACACCTTC.

V gene TRBV18 combines with J gene TRBJ1-1; TRBD1 agrees at 7 bases. V lost 3 bases, J lost 7 bases, and 8 bases stayed unmatched. The CDR3 has 14 amino acids. Per the germline V gene, CDR1 is KGHSH and CDR2 is LQKENI. CDR3 bases: TGTGCCAGCTCACCTGACAGGGTAAGCCATGAAGCTTTCTTT. It is translated as CASSPDRVSHEAFF. Supplemented by reference TRBV18 and TRBJ1-1, the full variable domain reads NAGVMQNPRHLVRRRGQEARLRCSPMKGHSHVYWYRQLPEEGLKFMVYLQKENIIDESGMPKERFSAEFPKEGPSILRIQQVVRGDSAAYFCASSPDRVSHEAFFGQGTRLTVV.

This clone was counted between two and nine times. The chain carries TRBV10-3 and TRBJ2-1; 14 bases match TRBD2. Germline V CDR1 and CDR2: ENHRY, SYGVKD. This CDR3 has 18 residues. J lost 4 bases, V lost 10 bases, and 15 bases had no gene match. In DNA form, the CDR3 reads TGTGCCACGGGAACCGGGACTAGCGGGAGAGGGATATACAATGAGCAGTTCTTC. It specifies CATGTGTSGRGIYNEQFF.

The chain joins TRBV6-6 to TRBJ1-4, with TRBD1 matching over 8 bases. CDR1 MNHNY and CDR2 SVGAGI come from the germline V gene (reference sequence). This CDR3 contains 14 residues. With V trimmed by 6 bases and J by 0 bases, 0 bases remained unmatched. CDR3 sequence reads: CASRDRATNEKLFF. The CDR3 region has the DNA TGTGCCAGCAGGGACAGGGCAACTAATGAAAAACTGTTTTTT.

The rearrangement uses TRBV7-9 and TRBJ1-2; TRBD1 agrees at 7 bases. CDR3 size: 15 residues. Losses at the gene ends were 5 bases for V and 4 bases for J; bases not matched to a gene: 10. The germline gives CDR1 SEHNR, CDR2 FQNEAQ (reference sequence). CDR3 coding DNA: TGTGCCAGCAGCCCCCCCCTGGACAGGCGCTATGGCTACACCTTC. It encodes CASSPPLDRRYGYTF.

J is TRBJ1-6 and V is TRBV2, with 10 bases identical to TRBD1. V shed 8 bases, J shed 8 bases, and the junction held 6 bases outside the gene matches. Germline lookup yields CDR1 SNHLY and CDR2 FYNNEI. The CDR3 is made up of 14 amino acids. CDR3 loop: CASGQGVRYSPLHF. The CDR3 bases are TGTGCCAGCGGACAGGGGGTCCGGTATTCACCCCTCCACTTT.

The chain joins TRBV19 to TRBJ1-5, with 9 bases that match TRBD1. This CDR3 is 15 amino acids long. Germline V lookup: CDR1 LNHDA, CDR2 SQIVND (reference sequence). Trimming removed 4 bases from V and 7 bases from J; junction bases left unmatched: 8. CDR3: CASSTRTGVGQPQHF. The CDR3 bases are TGTGCCAGTAGTACAAGGACAGGGGTGGGACAGCCCCAGCATTTT.

The chain joins TRBV5-4 to TRBJ1-2; 10 bases align to TRBD1. The CDR3 has 17 amino acids. The junction had 14 bases not matched to a gene; V was cut back by 2 bases and J by 7 bases. Germline lookup yields CDR1 SGHNT and CDR2 YYREEE (reference sequence). Written as DNA, the CDR3 is TGTGCCAGCAGCTTCAGACAGGGGGCAAAGTTAGTAGGTGGCTACACCTTC. Residues: CASSFRQGAKLVGGYTF.

V and J are TRBV11-2 and TRBJ1-6, with 10 bases aligning to TRBD1. The V gene's germline CDR1 is SGHAT and CDR2 FQNNGV. Germline trimming cut 1 base from V and 10 bases from J; bases unmatched to any gene: 7. There are 16 residues in the CDR3. The CDR3 region has the DNA TGTGCCAGCAGCTTAGCCGGCCGGGACAGGGGATCACCCCTCCACTTT. Residues: CASSLAGRDRGSPLHF.

This sequence joins TRBV5-4 and TRBJ2-2, with D possibly being TRBD1 (6 bases). V shed 4 bases and J shed 9 bases, with 19 bases lying between them. The germline gives CDR1 SGHNT, CDR2 YYREEE (reference sequence). The CDR3 sequence is 15 residues long. The CDR3 nucleotides are TGTGCCAGCAGCCCATTACAGGGTGGAACCCGGGAGCTGTTTTTT. Its translation is CASSPLQGGTRELFF.

The rearrangement uses TRBV19 and TRBJ1-6; D unclear. Trimming pared 9 bases from V and 8 bases from J, leaving 11 bases between. The CDR3 contains 12 residues. Germline CDR1 reads LNHDA; CDR2 reads SQIVND (reference sequence). The CDR3 protein is CASTMRDSPLHF. CDR3 sequence (DNA): TGTGCCAGCACCATGAGGGATTCACCCCTCCACTTT.

This sequence joins TRBV5-6 and TRBJ1-1, with D possibly TRBD1 on 5 matching bases. The CDR3 is 13 residues long. The V gene lost 3 bases and the J gene lost 6 bases, with 12 bases spanning the gap. The germline V gene encodes CDR1 SGHDT and CDR2 YYEEEE. The CDR3 bases are TGTGCCAGCAGCTCCCCGGGGGGGGCTGAAGCTTTCTTT. This encodes CASSSPGGAEAFF.